This T cell receptor (beta chain) was recorded in a study of cytomegalovirus exposure and HLA in healthy donors (dated by TCRdb to about 2017). Regarding the study in general: The 666 repertoires of the first cohort and the roughly 120 validation repertoires were produced on the same platform, according to a later analysis. The study aimed to test whether signatures of past pathogen exposure could be identified by cataloging public T cell receptors. In addition to the first cohort of several hundred subjects, a separate validation cohort of 130 or so different subjects was used. High-throughput TCR immunosequencing, statistical association of individual TCRs with disease status, and machine learning were combined to predict cytomegalovirus infection status. Overall study outcomes, separate from this receptor: Three of the identified cytomegalovirus-associated TCR beta chains were confirmed in vitro to be specific for cytomegalovirus antigens. All 130 or so repertoires were used to score co-occurrence in the validation cohort in a later analysis, because that analysis had no HLA typing for the cohort. According to the authors, the approach could potentially be generalized to other disease states and immunological phenotypes. Cytomegalovirus status was reported to be diagnosed by the classifier with high specificity and sensitivity in both the original and validation cohorts. In a later analysis, TCRs clustered in the first cohort were found to also tend to co-occur in the roughly 130 validation repertoires, with about 94% of cluster scores above 0. The study gave a list of some 150 TCR beta chains associated with cytomegalovirus. Across donors, most TCR sequences were observed very rarely, whereas some public TCRs were present in many individuals.

Comment on this clone: Its antigen is still unknown. The sample holds no much larger clone one base away, and base qualities are not on file.

Reading from cysteine to phenylalanine, the CDR3 counts 17 amino acids. Only the CDR3 DNA stays, 51 bases, in frame from base 1. Here V drops 3 bases and J drops 1 base, and the junction holds 13 bases not matched to any gene. CDR1 and CDR2 are drawn from the germline V gene: SGHDT, YYEEEE. Library preparation was by the immunoSEQ multiplex PCR assay. The original pipeline was this. A statistical classification framework was built to diagnose cytomegalovirus status from the catalog of TCR beta chain sequences. TCRdb mirrors the immuneACCESS table, restricted to in-frame sequences. Some clones are absent from its copies; in checked studies, under half trace to an unresolved V gene, and the reason for the others is unknown. Clone size and the V and J calls come from that table; the DNA yielded D and trimming. The sample table contains about 130,000 clones; only one count was recorded for nearly 90% of them. Over 1% of the sample is held by the ten biggest clonotypes.

Separate from the approximately 700-subject first cohort, the validation cohort of 90 to 150 subjects was the group to which the donors belonged. The specimen sequenced was PBMCs. The rearrangement combines TRBV5-6 with TRBJ2-7; a stretch of 7 junction bases matches TRBD1. The source is a woman younger than 30 in good health and CMV-seronegative. The DNA reads as follows: TGTGCCAGCAGCTCCCCGGGACAGCCAACCAGTTCCTACGAGCAGTACTTC. This sequence encodes CASSSPGQPTSSYEQYF.